The sequence of this T cell receptor beta chain was determined in a study of PD-1 blockade in mismatch repair-deficient tumors. Remarks on this clone: One end of the junction does not line up with germline, which may come from a read error.

The protocol was immunoSEQ multiplex PCR, while the TCRdb copy is restricted to in-frame clones and leaves out a portion. The table records 90,000 to 130,000 clones, about 83% of them present only once. The CDR3 is made up of 12 amino acids. The germline V gene encodes CDR1 SGHTA and CDR2 FQGTGA. This TCR was sampled from an adult with mismatch repair-deficient cancer. The starting material was peripheral blood, obtained just over 59 weeks after starting pembrolizumab. This chain uses TRBV7-3 with TRBJ2-3; perhaps TRBD2 as D (6 bases). This CDR3 reads CASSLTGTERVF. CDR3 DNA sequence: TGTGCCAGCAGCTTAACAGGGACGGAGCGGGTTTTT.